These 15 T cell receptor beta chains came from one sample sequenced in a study of T cells after yellow fever vaccination. MiXCR, applied by TCRdb to the 5' RACE reads, yields one record per CDR3 protein. The sample includes over 100,000 distinct CDR3 sequences, under 9% of them seen just once. The sequencing here drew on CD8+ T cells sorted from PBMCs, taken 45 days after the yellow fever booster vaccination. Receptor source: a man aged 30 to 39 who received the YFV17D yellow fever vaccine.

The chain uses TRBV12-3 or TRBV12-4 and TRBJ2-3; D ambiguous. This CDR3 has 14 amino acids. Trimming cost V 5 bases and J 4 bases, with 13 bases left between them. DNA of the CDR3: TGTGCCAGCAGTCGGGTTGGTACGGCAGATACGCAGTATTTT. Protein: CASSRVGTADTQYF.

This clonotype was recorded at least ten times. The chain has TRBV27 and TRBJ2-1; 8 bases map to TRBD2. The CDR3 has 14 residues. V lost 7 bases, J lost 5 bases, and 7 bases stayed unmatched. CDR1 is MNHEY, CDR2 SMNVEV, per germline (reference sequence). Here the CDR3 reads CASTQAGDHNEQFF. As DNA, the CDR3 is TGTGCCAGCACCCAAGCGGGGGACCACAATGAGCAGTTCTTC.

At least ten counts were recorded for this clonotype. The V gene is TRBV11-2, the J gene TRBJ2-7; D is unclear. Germline V gives CDR1 SGHAT, CDR2 FQNNGV. The CDR3 extends over 15 amino acids. V was clipped by 5 bases and J by 3 bases, with 17 bases between them. Here the CDR3 DNA reads TGTGCCAGCAGCACGAGCGAAACAATCGACTACGAGCAGTACTTC. It yields the protein CASSTSETIDYEQYF.

The V and J genes are TRBV14 and TRBJ1-2; D unresolved. This CDR3 has 13 residues. V was pared by 0 bases and J by 5 bases, with 7 bases between. Germline-derived CDR1 and CDR2 are SGHDN and FVKESK. Here the CDR3 reads CASSQDALYGYTF. In DNA, the CDR3 is TGTGCCAGCAGCCAAGATGCGCTGTATGGCTACACCTTC.

This clonotype was observed many times. J is TRBJ2-1 and V is TRBV10-3, with D possibly matching TRBD2 (6 bases). V was cut by 8 bases and J by 2 bases, with 10 bases left in between. The germline V gene has CDR1 ENHRY and CDR2 SYGVKD. This CDR3 spans 13 amino acids. The CDR3 DNA sequence: TGTGCCATCCGGGACTCCACCTACAATGAGCAGTTCTTC. Protein product: CAIRDSTYNEQFF.

At least ten counts were recorded for this clonotype. The rearrangement links TRBV14 to TRBJ2-2; no definite D call. Deletions cut 4 bases from V and 0 bases from J, with 12 bases between. In germline, CDR1 is SGHDN, CDR2 FVKESK. The CDR3 length is 16 residues. CDR3 amino acids: CASSLLPFANTGELFF. CDR3 in DNA: TGTGCCAGCAGCCTACTCCCGTTCGCGAACACCGGGGAGCTGTTTTTT.

This clonotype was observed at least ten times. The chain links TRBV6-5 to TRBJ2-1, with TRBD2 identical over 12 bases. The junction had 8 bases not matched to a gene; V was cut back by 5 bases and J by 9 bases. This CDR3 is built from 15 residues. CDR1 is MNHEY and CDR2 is SVGAGI in the germline V gene. The CDR3 sequence is CASSQSLAGGSEQFF. In DNA form, the CDR3 reads TGTGCCAGCAGTCAGAGCCTAGCGGGAGGGAGTGAGCAGTTCTTC.

The table lists this clonotype with many counts. This chain links TRBV12-3 or TRBV12-4 with TRBJ1-4; D not certain. This CDR3 region has 16 residues. The germline V and J ends were trimmed by 8 bases and 0 bases, with 16 bases remaining between them. The CDR3 sequence: CASWTDRHATNEKLFF. The CDR3 DNA reads as TGTGCCAGCTGGACGGACCGCCACGCAACTAATGAAAAACTGTTTTTT.

This clonotype was picked up many times. The V and J genes are TRBV29-1 and TRBJ2-4; 7 positions agree with TRBD2. V lost 4 bases and J lost 0; bases outside the gene matches: 6. Germline V lookup: CDR1 SQVTM, CDR2 ANQGSEA. The CDR3 totals 15 residues. Here the CDR3 reads CSVVWAGEAKNIQYF. CDR3 DNA: TGCAGCGTTGTTTGGGCGGGGGAAGCCAAAAACATTCAGTACTTC. Using reference TRBV29-1 and TRBJ2-4 for the parts outside the CDR3, the full variable domain is SAVISQKPSRDICQRGTSLTIQCQVDSQVTMMFWYRQQPGQSLTLIATANQGSEATYESGFVIDKFPISRPNLTFSTLTVSNMSPEDSSIYLCSVVWAGEAKNIQYFGAGTRLSVL.

This clonotype was detected many times. The V gene is TRBV19, the J gene TRBJ2-7, with 8 bases matching TRBD1. The CDR3 spans 15 residues. V gave up 3 bases and J gave up 3 bases; unmatched junction bases: 7. CDR1 and CDR2 from the germline V gene are LNHDA and SQIVND (reference sequence). The CDR3 DNA follows: TGTGCCAGTAGTATCACCGGACAGGGAAACTACGAGCAGTACTTC. This sequence encodes CASSITGQGNYEQYF.

This clonotype showed up many times. J is TRBJ1-4 and V is TRBV28, with no clear D. CDR1 is MDHEN, CDR2 SYDVKM, per germline. This CDR3 is built from 11 residues. The V gene lost 5 bases and the J gene lost 8 bases, with 6 bases spanning the gap. The CDR3 sequence: CASSLQEKLFF. The CDR3 bases are TGTGCCAGCAGTCTACAGGAAAAACTGTTTTTT.

The CDR3 loop is CASINQGGEQFF. CDR3 bases: TGTGCCAGCATCAACCAGGGCGGGGAGCAGTTCTTC. The chain uses TRBV5-4 and TRBJ2-1, with D perhaps given as TRBD1 or TRBD2 (5 bases each). Germline assignment: CDR1 SGHNT and CDR2 YYREEE (reference sequence). The CDR3 contains 12 residues. Deletions cut 6 bases from V and 10 bases from J, with 14 bases between.

This clonotype was picked up a small number of times. This chain uses TRBV7-9 with TRBJ2-1; the D is unclear. The germline CDR1 and CDR2 sequences are SEHNR and FQNEAQ (reference sequence). CDR3 length: 16 amino acids. V lost 4 bases, J lost 5 bases, and 18 bases lay in between. The CDR3 reads CASSSSNVDGNNEQFF. CDR3 DNA sequence: TGTGCCAGCAGCTCTTCTAACGTGGACGGCAACAATGAGCAGTTCTTC.

This clonotype was counted at least ten times. The chain carries TRBV9 and TRBJ1-1; no clear D gene. Trimming took 3 bases from V and 1 from J, leaving 7 bases between them. The CDR3 sequence is 13 residues long. Looked up from germline, CDR1 is SGDLS and CDR2 is YYNGEE. The CDR3 sequence is CASSAFRNTEAFF. The CDR3 region has the DNA TGTGCCAGCAGCGCGTTCAGGAACACTGAAGCTTTCTTT.

This clonotype was found many times. This rearrangement joins TRBV5-1 to TRBJ2-5; tentative D call: TRBD1 (6 bases). V was shortened by 4 bases and J by 2 bases, with 9 bases between the two germline ends. The CDR3 runs 13 residues. Looked up from germline, CDR1 is SGHRS and CDR2 is YFSETQ. This chain's CDR3 is CASSPRGQETQYF. Here the CDR3 DNA reads TGCGCCAGCAGCCCTAGGGGGCAAGAGACCCAGTACTTC.